This T cell receptor beta chain was documented in a study of response to subunit inactivated influenza vaccine. In its sample, this clonotype was seen a few times. As yet, its antigen is unknown. Study results and limitations: Few additional T cells are recruited per seasonal influenza vaccination, authors suggested.

TCRdb passed the RT-PCR reads through MiXCR, listing each CDR3 protein once. The sample contains roughly 460,000 distinct CDR3 sequences, roughly 9.7% of which appear only once. Specimen: PBMCs from blood, collected roughly 46 days after vaccination. This sequence was found in a man between 50 and 59 years old who received an inactivated influenza vaccine.

CDR3 loop: CASSPGQDTEAFF. The CDR3 DNA sequence: TGTGCCAGCTCACCCGGACAGGACACTGAAGCTTTCTTT. The rearrangement links TRBV18 to TRBJ1-1; 7 positions match TRBD1. This CDR3 has 13 amino acids. Per germline, CDR1 KGHSH and CDR2 LQKENI. V shed 3 bases, J shed 3 bases, and the junction held 1 base outside the gene matches.